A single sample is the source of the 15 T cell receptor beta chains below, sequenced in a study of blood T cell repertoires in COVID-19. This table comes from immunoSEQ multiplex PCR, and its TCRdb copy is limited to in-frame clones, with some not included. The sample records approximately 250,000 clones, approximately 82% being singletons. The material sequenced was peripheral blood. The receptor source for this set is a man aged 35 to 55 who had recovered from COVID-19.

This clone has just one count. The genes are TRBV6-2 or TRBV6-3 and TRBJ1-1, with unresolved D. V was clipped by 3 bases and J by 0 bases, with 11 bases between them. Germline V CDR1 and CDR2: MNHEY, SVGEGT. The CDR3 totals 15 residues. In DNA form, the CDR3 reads TGTGCCAGCAGTTATGTGAAACGCGTGAACACTGAAGCTTTCTTT. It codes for CASSYVKRVNTEAFF.

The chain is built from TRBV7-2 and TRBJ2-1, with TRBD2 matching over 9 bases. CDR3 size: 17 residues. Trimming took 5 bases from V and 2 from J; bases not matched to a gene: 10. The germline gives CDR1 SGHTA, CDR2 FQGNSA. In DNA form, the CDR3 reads TGTGCCAGCAGCCTTTTCCGGAGCGGGAGGACCTACAATGAGCAGTTCTTC. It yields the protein CASSLFRSGRTYNEQFF.

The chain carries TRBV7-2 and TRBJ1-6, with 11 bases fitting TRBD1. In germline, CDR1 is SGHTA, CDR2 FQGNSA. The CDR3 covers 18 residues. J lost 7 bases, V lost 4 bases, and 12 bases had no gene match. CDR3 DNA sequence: TGTGCCAGCAGCTCCAGAACCGGGGGGGACAGGGGGAATTCACCCCTCCACTTT. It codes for CASSSRTGGDRGNSPLHF.

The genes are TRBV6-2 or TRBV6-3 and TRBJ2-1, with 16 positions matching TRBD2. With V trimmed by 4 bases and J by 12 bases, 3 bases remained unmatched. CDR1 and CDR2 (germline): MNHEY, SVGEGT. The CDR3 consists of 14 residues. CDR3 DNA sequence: TGTGCCAGCAGTTCGGGACTAGCGGGGGGGTGGCAGTTCTTC. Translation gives CASSSGLAGGWQFF.

The CDR3 DNA sequence: TGTGCCAGCAGTCCATCTAGCGGGAGGTTGTCCTACGAGCAGTACTTC. Translation: CASSPSSGRLSYEQYF. The chain uses TRBV27 and TRBJ2-7, with 11 nucleotides matching TRBD2. The CDR3 has 16 residues. Trimming cost V 5 bases and J 1 base; bases outside gene matches: 7. CDR1 and CDR2 from the germline V gene are MNHEY and SMNVEV (reference sequence).

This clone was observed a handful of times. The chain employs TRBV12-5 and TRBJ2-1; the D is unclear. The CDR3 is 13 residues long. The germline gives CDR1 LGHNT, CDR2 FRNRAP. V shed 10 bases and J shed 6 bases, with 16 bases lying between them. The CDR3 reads CATTNPMVNEQFF. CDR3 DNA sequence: TGTGCTACCACAAATCCCATGGTCAATGAGCAGTTCTTC.

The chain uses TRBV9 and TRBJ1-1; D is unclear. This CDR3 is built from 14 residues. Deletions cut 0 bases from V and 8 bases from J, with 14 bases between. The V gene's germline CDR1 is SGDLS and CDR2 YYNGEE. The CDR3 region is CASSVELRPLEAFF. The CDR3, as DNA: TGTGCCAGCAGCGTAGAATTGAGGCCTTTGGAAGCTTTCTTT.

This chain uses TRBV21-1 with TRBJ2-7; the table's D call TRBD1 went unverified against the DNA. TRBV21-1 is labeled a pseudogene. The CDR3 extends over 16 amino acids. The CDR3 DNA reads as TGTGCCAGCAGCACCGGGACAGGGCTATTTTTCGACGAGCAGTACTTC. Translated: CASSTGTGLFFDEQYF.

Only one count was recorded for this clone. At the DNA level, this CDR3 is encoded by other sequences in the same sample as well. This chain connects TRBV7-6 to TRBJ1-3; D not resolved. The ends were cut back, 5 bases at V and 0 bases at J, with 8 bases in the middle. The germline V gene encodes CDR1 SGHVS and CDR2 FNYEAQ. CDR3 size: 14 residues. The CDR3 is CASSPKSSGNTIYF. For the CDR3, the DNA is TGTGCCAGCAGCCCTAAAAGCTCTGGAAACACCATATATTTT.

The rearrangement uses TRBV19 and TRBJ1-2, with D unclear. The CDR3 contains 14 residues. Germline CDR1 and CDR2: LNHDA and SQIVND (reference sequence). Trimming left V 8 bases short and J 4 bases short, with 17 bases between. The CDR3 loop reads CASQLAAAPYGYTF. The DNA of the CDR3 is TGTGCCAGTCAATTGGCGGCGGCCCCCTATGGCTACACCTTC. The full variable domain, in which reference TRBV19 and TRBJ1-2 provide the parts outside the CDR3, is DGGITQSPKYLFRKEGQNVTLSCEQNLNHDAMYWYRQDPGQGLRLIYYSQIVNDFQKGDIAEGYSVSREKKESFPLTVTSAQKNPTAFYLCASQLAAAPYGYTFGSGTRLTVV.

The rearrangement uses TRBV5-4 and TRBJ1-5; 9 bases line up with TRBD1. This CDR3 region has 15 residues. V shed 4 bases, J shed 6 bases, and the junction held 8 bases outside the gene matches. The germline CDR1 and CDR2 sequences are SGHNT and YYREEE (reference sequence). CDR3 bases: TGTGCCAGCAGCCCGGCGGGACAGGGAGGTCAGCCCCAGCATTTT. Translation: CASSPAGQGGQPQHF.

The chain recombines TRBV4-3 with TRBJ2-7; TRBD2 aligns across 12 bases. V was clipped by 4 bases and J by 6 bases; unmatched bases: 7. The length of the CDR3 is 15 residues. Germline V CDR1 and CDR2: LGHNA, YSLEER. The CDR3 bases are TGCGCCAGCAGCCCGACTAGCGGGAGATTAGGCGAGCAGTACTTC. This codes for CASSPTSGRLGEQYF.

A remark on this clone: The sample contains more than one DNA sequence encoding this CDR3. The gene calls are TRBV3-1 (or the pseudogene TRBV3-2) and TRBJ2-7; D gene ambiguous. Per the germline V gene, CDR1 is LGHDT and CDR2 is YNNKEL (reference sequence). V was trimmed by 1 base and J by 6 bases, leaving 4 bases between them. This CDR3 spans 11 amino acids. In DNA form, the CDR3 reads TGTGCCAGCAGCCAAGTCCGCGAGCAGTACTTC. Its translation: CASSQVREQYF.

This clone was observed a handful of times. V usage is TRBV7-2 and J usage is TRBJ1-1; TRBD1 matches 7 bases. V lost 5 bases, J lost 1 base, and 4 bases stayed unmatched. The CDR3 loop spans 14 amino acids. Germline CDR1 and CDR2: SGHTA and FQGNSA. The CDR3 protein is CASSRQGQNTEAFF. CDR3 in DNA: TGTGCCAGCAGCAGACAGGGCCAGAACACTGAAGCTTTCTTT.

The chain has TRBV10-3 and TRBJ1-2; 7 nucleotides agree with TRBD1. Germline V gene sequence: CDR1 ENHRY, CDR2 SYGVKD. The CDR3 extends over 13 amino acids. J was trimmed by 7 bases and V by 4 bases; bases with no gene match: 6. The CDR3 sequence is CAISGATGLGYTF. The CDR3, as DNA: TGTGCCATCAGTGGGGCGACAGGGCTTGGCTACACCTTC.